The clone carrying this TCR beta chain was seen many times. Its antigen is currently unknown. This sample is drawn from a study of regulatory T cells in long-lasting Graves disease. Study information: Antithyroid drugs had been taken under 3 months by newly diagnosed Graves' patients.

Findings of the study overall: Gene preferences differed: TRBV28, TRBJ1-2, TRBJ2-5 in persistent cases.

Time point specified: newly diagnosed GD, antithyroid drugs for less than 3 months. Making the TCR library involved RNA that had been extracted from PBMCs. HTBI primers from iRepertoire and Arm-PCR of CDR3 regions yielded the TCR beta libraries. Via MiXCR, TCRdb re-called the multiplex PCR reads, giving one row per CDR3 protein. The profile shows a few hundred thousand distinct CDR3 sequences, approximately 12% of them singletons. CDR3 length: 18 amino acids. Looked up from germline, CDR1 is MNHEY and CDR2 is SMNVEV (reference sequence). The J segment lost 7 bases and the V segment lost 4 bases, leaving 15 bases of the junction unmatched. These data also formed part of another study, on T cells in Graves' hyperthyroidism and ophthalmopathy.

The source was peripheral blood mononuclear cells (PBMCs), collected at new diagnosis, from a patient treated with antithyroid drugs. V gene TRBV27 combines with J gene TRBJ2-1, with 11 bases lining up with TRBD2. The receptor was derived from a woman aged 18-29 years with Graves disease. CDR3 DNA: TGTGCCAGCAGTTCAAAGACTAGCGGGATGGGCAATAGGAATGAGCAGTTCTTC. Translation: CASSSKTSGMGNRNEQFF.